Listed here are 30 T cell receptor beta chains from one sample, sequenced in a study of human T cells and chemical hapten exposure. TCRdb re-analysed the RACE reads in MiXCR, keeping a single row per CDR3 protein. In the table there are some 350,000 distinct CDR3 sequences, around 6% of which are singletons. Time point meaning: patch test 2, 6 weeks after DPC sensitization. Treatment meaning: therapeutic diphenylcyclopropenone sensitization with weekly scalp DPC. Sequences were derived from whole blood, sampled in connection with sensitization to the hapten diphenylcyclopropenone (DPC). All receptors derive from a woman in her late teens or twenties with alopecia areata. Some clones in this sample may be carry-over from other donors' samples.

This clonotype was counted many times. This rearrangement joins TRBV28 to TRBJ1-2; D gene uncertain. Germline V lookup: CDR1 MDHEN, CDR2 SYDVKM. CDR3 length equals 13 residues. V gave up 3 bases and J gave up 6 bases, with 11 bases separating them. The CDR3 nucleotides read TGTGCCAGCAGTTTTAAACAAACCCATGGCTACACCTTC. Protein product: CASSFKQTHGYTF.

At least ten counts were recorded for this clonotype. The CDR3 loop is CASSARQGMGPQHF. In DNA form, the CDR3 reads TGTGCCAGCAGCGCAAGACAGGGGATGGGGCCCCAGCATTTT. The chain links TRBV7-2 to TRBJ1-5, with 8 bases lining up with TRBD1. V dropped 5 bases and J dropped 9; count of bases not matched to a gene: 9. Germline loops: CDR1 SGHTA, CDR2 FQGNSA. This CDR3 is built from 14 residues.

The chain has TRBV20-1 and TRBJ1-2; D ambiguous. The CDR3 is 11 residues long. V shed 3 bases and J shed 5 bases, with 7 bases lying between them. Germline assignment: CDR1 DFQATT and CDR2 SNEGSKA (reference sequence). The DNA of the CDR3 is TGCAGTGCTAGGCGCGGGTATGGCTACACCTTC. It translates to CSARRGYGYTF.

This clonotype was seen ten or more times. Mismatch with germline at one junction end may stem from a read error. This rearrangement joins TRBV6-6 to TRBJ1-6; 7 bases match TRBD1. This CDR3 region has 15 residues. Per germline, CDR1 MNHNY and CDR2 SVGAGI (reference sequence). The chain's CDR3 is CASSHSGQTNSPLHF. The CDR3 coding sequence is TGTGCCAGCAGTCACTCGGGACAGACCAATTCACCCCTCCACTTT.

This clonotype has just one count. The chain carries TRBV15 and TRBJ1-2; 7 nucleotides align to TRBD1. The CDR3 is 16 residues long. The germline V gene has CDR1 LNHNV and CDR2 YYDKDF (reference sequence). Trimming removed 3 bases from V and 0 bases from J; junction bases left unmatched: 7. The CDR3 here is CATSRDNRGSNYGYTF. The CDR3 region has the DNA TGTGCCACCAGCAGGGATAACAGGGGATCTAACTATGGCTACACCTTC.

This chain connects TRBV28 to TRBJ2-2; tentative D call: TRBD2 (6 bases). Trimming removed 6 bases from V and 5 bases from J, with 13 bases in between. This CDR3 is 14 amino acids long. CDR1 is MDHEN, CDR2 SYDVKM, per germline. CDR3 coding DNA: TGTGCCAGCAGGTCCGGGGGATGGACCGGGGAGCTGTTTTTT. Protein product: CASRSGGWTGELFF.

This clonotype was seen ten or more times. J is TRBJ1-3 and V is TRBV6-5, with D possibly being TRBD1 (6 bases). Trimming removed 10 bases from V and 2 bases from J, with 12 bases in between. The CDR3 has 13 amino acids. Germline values: CDR1 MNHEY, CDR2 SVGAGI. Here the CDR3 DNA reads TGTGCCACCACAACAGGGACTGGAAACACCATATATTTT. Its translation: CATTTGTGNTIYF.

V gene TRBV24-1 combines with J gene TRBJ2-3; TRBD2 agrees at 10 bases. The germline V gene encodes CDR1 KGHDR and CDR2 SFDVKD. The CDR3 sequence is 19 residues long. V lost 1 base and J lost 6; bases outside the gene matches: 15. CDR3 residues: CATSDFKRGGSILADTQYF. The CDR3 DNA sequence: TGTGCCACCAGTGATTTTAAGCGGGGGGGTAGTATCCTCGCGGATACGCAGTATTTT.

The table lists this clonotype with a few counts. The rearrangement joins TRBV6-5 to TRBJ2-7; the D gene is possibly TRBD2 (5 bases). V dropped 2 bases and J dropped 4 bases, with 9 bases sitting between them. The CDR3 has 13 residues. Germline values: CDR1 MNHEY, CDR2 SVGAGI. CDR3: CASSYKEGYEQYF. DNA of the CDR3: TGTGCCAGCAGTTACAAAGAGGGTTACGAGCAGTACTTC.

The rearrangement links TRBV20-1 to TRBJ2-1; 7 nucleotides align to TRBD2. This CDR3 is built from 13 residues. The V gene's germline CDR1 is DFQATT and CDR2 SNEGSKA (reference sequence). V was clipped by 5 bases and J by 9 bases; unmatched bases: 10. Here the CDR3 reads CSASRGISVEQFF. Here the CDR3 DNA reads TGCAGTGCTTCGCGGGGGATTAGTGTTGAGCAGTTCTTC.

This clonotype was observed many times. The genes are TRBV4-1 and TRBJ1-6, with 7 bases that match TRBD1. Germline CDR1 is MGHRA and CDR2 is YSYEKL. This CDR3 contains 15 residues. The trim removed 4 bases at V and 7 bases at J, leaving 7 bases unmatched. CDR3: CASSPPTGTNSPLHF. For the CDR3, the DNA is TGCGCCAGCAGCCCCCCGACAGGGACCAATTCACCCCTCCACTTT.

This clonotype was seen a handful of times. V gene TRBV24-1 combines with J gene TRBJ2-3; 10 bases fit TRBD1. Germline lookup yields CDR1 KGHDR and CDR2 SFDVKD. V lost 7 bases and J lost 3; bases outside the gene matches: 3. This CDR3 region has 14 residues. CDR3 coding DNA: TGTGCCACCAGGAGGGGACAGGGGACAGATACGCAGTATTTT. Translated: CATRRGQGTDTQYF.

This clonotype was counted between two and nine times. The chain has TRBV4-2 and TRBJ2-7; possibly TRBD1 for D (5 bases). The CDR3 is made up of 16 amino acids. CDR1 is LGHNA, CDR2 YNFKEQ, per germline. V shed 0 bases and J shed 0 bases, with 12 bases lying between them. CDR3 residues: CASSQDATVASYEQYF. DNA for the CDR3: TGTGCCAGCAGCCAAGATGCGACAGTCGCCTCCTACGAGCAGTACTTC.

This clonotype appeared many times. The rearrangement uses TRBV12-3 or TRBV12-4 and TRBJ1-5; 12 bases align to TRBD1. The CDR3 is 17 amino acids. V lost 7 bases and J lost 7; bases outside the gene matches: 14. CDR3 amino acids: CASTPSGTGGGRQPQHF. The DNA for the CDR3 is TGTGCCAGCACCCCATCCGGGACAGGGGGCGGGAGGCAGCCCCAGCATTTT.

This clonotype has only a few counts. V and J are TRBV10-3 and TRBJ2-7, with D possibly matching TRBD2 (6 bases). With 3 bases removed from V and 3 bases from J, the gap between germline ends came to 12 bases. Germline V gene data show CDR1 as ENHRY and CDR2 as SYGVKD. This CDR3 is built from 14 residues. The DNA of the CDR3 is TGTGCCATCAGTGATGGGACTGTAGACTACGAGCAGTACTTC. Translating gives CAISDGTVDYEQYF.

The V call is TRBV7-3, the J call TRBJ1-6, with D possibly TRBD1 on 6 matching bases. Per germline, CDR1 SGHTA and CDR2 FQGTGA. V lost 5 bases and J lost 7, with 12 bases in between. This CDR3 has 14 amino acids. The CDR3 nucleotides are TGTGCCAGCAGCCCGGATGGACAGAATTCACCCCTCCACTTT. It codes for CASSPDGQNSPLHF. Filled out from reference TRBV7-3 and TRBJ1-6, the complete variable domain reads GAGVSQTPSNKVTEKGKYVELRCDPISGHTALYWYRQSLGQGPEFLIYFQGTGAADDSGLPNDRFFAVRPEGSVSTLKIQRTERGDSAVYLCASSPDGQNSPLHFGNGTRLTVT.

This sequence joins TRBV7-9 and TRBJ2-7; the match to TRBD1 covers 9 bases. This CDR3 is 16 amino acids long. CDR1 and CDR2 (germline): SEHNR, FQNEAQ (reference sequence). V lost 8 bases and J lost 2; bases outside the gene matches: 13. The CDR3 region has the DNA TGTGCCAGCGGACGGGTAGGACAGGGGACAACCTACGAGCAGTACTTC. Its protein is CASGRVGQGTTYEQYF.

The table lists this clonotype with a few counts. The chain uses TRBV4-3 and TRBJ1-4; TRBD1 might be the D (5 bases). This CDR3 has 15 residues. Trimming took off 2 bases at V and 7 bases at J, with 14 bases between the two ends. The germline V gene encodes CDR1 LGHNA and CDR2 YSLEER. Here the CDR3 DNA reads TGCGCCAGCAGCCAAAAAACCCGGGGGTTTGAAAAACTGTTTTTT. This sequence encodes CASSQKTRGFEKLFF.

This clonotype has ten or more counts. J is TRBJ1-5 and V is TRBV6-2 or TRBV6-3, with D tentatively TRBD1 (5 bases). CDR1 is MNHEY, CDR2 SVGEGT, per germline. The ends were cut back, 4 bases at V and 2 bases at J, with 12 bases in the middle. The CDR3 is 15 residues long. The DNA of the CDR3 is TGTGCCAGCAGTTCGGGGGGTGAAGGCAATCAGCCCCAGCATTTT. This gives the protein CASSSGGEGNQPQHF.

In this sample, this clonotype turned up a few times. The genes are TRBV4-3 and TRBJ2-1, with D unresolved. Germline CDR1 LGHNA, CDR2 YSLEER. The V end lost 0 bases, the J end lost 12 bases, and 18 bases lay between the germline ends. The CDR3 extends over 15 amino acids. CDR3 coding DNA: TGCGCCAGCAGCCAAGACACCCCAACTTGGGCCCGGCAGTTCTTC. The encoded protein is CASSQDTPTWARQFF.

This clonotype has at least ten counts. The V call is TRBV15, the J call TRBJ1-2, with a weak D call TRBD1 (6 bases). Trimming removed 0 bases from V and 6 bases from J, with 14 bases in between. This CDR3 has 15 amino acids. Germline loops: CDR1 LNHNV, CDR2 YYDKDF (reference sequence). The CDR3 here is CATSRDQGRVHGYTF. In DNA, the CDR3 is TGTGCCACCAGCAGAGACCAGGGGAGGGTCCATGGCTACACCTTC.

There are many counts of this clonotype. The chain combines TRBV6-5 with TRBJ1-6; D remains unclear. Trimming took off 2 bases at V and 8 bases at J, with 7 bases between the two ends. This CDR3 contains 13 residues. From germline, CDR1 is MNHEY and CDR2 SVGAGI. This chain's CDR3 is CASSYMRDSPLHF. The CDR3 nucleotides read TGTGCCAGCAGTTACATGCGGGATTCACCCCTCCACTTT.

This clonotype has a count of ten or more. The genes are TRBV7-9 and TRBJ2-3; no clear D gene. V was shortened by 5 bases and J by 1 base, with 10 bases between the two germline ends. Germline values: CDR1 SEHNR, CDR2 FQNEAQ (reference sequence). CDR3 size: 14 residues. DNA of the CDR3: TGTGCCAGCAGCCCCAGGCCCCGCACAGATACGCAGTATTTT. Its translation: CASSPRPRTDTQYF.

The sample holds many counts of this clonotype. This chain links TRBV6-5 with TRBJ2-3; 8 bases fit TRBD1. Looked up from germline, CDR1 is MNHEY and CDR2 is SVGAGI. The CDR3 loop spans 14 amino acids. V was pared by 5 bases and J by 6 bases, with 7 bases of the junction left unmatched. The CDR3 loop reads CASSQQGAADTQYF. In DNA form, the CDR3 reads TGTGCCAGCAGTCAGCAGGGGGCTGCCGATACGCAGTATTTT.

This clonotype has just a few counts. CDR3 sequence (DNA): TGCGCCAGCAGCCGACAGGACGGACGGGAAGAAGCTTTCTTT. Its translation: CASSRQDGREEAFF. This chain connects TRBV5-1 to TRBJ1-1, with D possibly matching TRBD1 (6 bases). Trimming removed 4 bases from V and 8 bases from J, with 18 bases in between. CDR1 is SGHRS and CDR2 is YFSETQ in the germline V gene. The CDR3 is made up of 14 amino acids.

This clonotype has ten or more counts. This chain connects TRBV7-2 to TRBJ2-3; D is unresolved. CDR1 SGHTA and CDR2 FQGNSA come from the germline V gene. The V end was cut by 1 base, the J end by 0 bases, with 2 bases between. This CDR3 has 13 residues. This chain's CDR3 is CASSLGSTDTQYF. The CDR3, as DNA: TGTGCCAGCAGCTTAGGCAGCACAGATACGCAGTATTTT. Filled out from reference TRBV7-2 and TRBJ2-3, the complete variable domain reads GAGVSQSPSNKVTEKGKDVELRCDPISGHTALYWYRQSLGQGLEFLIYFQGNSAPDKSGLPSDRFSAERTGGSVSTLTIQRTQQEDSAVYLCASSLGSTDTQYFGPGTRLTVL.

This clonotype was recorded many times. The rearrangement uses TRBV10-3 and TRBJ1-1, with 8 bases identical to TRBD1. This CDR3 is built from 13 residues. V shed 10 bases and J 7 bases; nucleotides not matched to a gene: 11. CDR1 and CDR2 from the germline V gene are ENHRY and SYGVKD. CDR3 protein: CATRLTGEGEAFF. The CDR3 DNA follows: TGTGCCACCCGCCTGACAGGGGAAGGTGAAGCTTTCTTT.

The chain couples TRBV28 to TRBJ2-7, with 15 bases aligning to TRBD2. CDR3 length: 15 amino acids. Germline CDR1 reads MDHEN; CDR2 reads SYDVKM. Unmatched junction bases numbered 1, after V lost 5 bases and J lost 2 bases. The CDR3 loop is CASSGLAGGPYEQYF. The CDR3 bases are TGTGCCAGCAGTGGACTAGCGGGGGGGCCCTACGAGCAGTACTTC.

This clonotype has a handful of counts. The rearrangement uses TRBV9 and TRBJ1-4, with 7 bases that match TRBD1. V was pared by 0 bases and J by 10 bases, with 6 bases of the junction left unmatched. Germline V gene sequence: CDR1 SGDLS, CDR2 YYNGEE. The CDR3 is made up of 14 amino acids. This CDR3 reads CASSVAGTEGKLFF. CDR3 coding DNA: TGTGCCAGCAGCGTAGCGGGGACAGAGGGAAAACTGTTTTTT.

The V call is TRBV5-1, the J call TRBJ2-7, with a weak D call TRBD1 (6 bases). V lost 7 bases, J lost 0 bases, and 11 bases lay in between. This CDR3 has 13 residues. The germline gives CDR1 SGHRS, CDR2 YFSETQ. CDR3 sequence: CASGTGSSYEQYF. The CDR3 nucleotides read TGCGCCAGCGGAACAGGGAGCTCCTACGAGCAGTACTTC. The full variable domain, completed using reference TRBV5-1 and TRBJ2-7, is KAGVTQTPRYLIKTRGQQVTLSCSPISGHRSVSWYQQTPGQGLQFLFEYFSETQRNKGNFPGRFSGRQFSNSRSEMNVSTLELGDSALYLCASGTGSSYEQYFGPGTRLTVT.